Listed here are 17 T cell receptor beta chains from one sample, sequenced in a study of blood T cell repertoires in COVID-19. Here immunoSEQ multiplex PCR was the method, and the copy in TCRdb shows in-frame clones only, minus some. The data show nearly 350,000 clones, more than 85% seen once. Sequencing was performed on PBMCs or T cells enriched from blood (not recorded which). These receptors were obtained from a woman in her thirties who had recovered from COVID-19.

The chain recombines TRBV5-1 with TRBJ1-1, with D unclear. The V and J ends lost 4 bases and 0 bases respectively, with 10 bases between them. Germline V gives CDR1 SGHRS, CDR2 YFSETQ. The CDR3 runs 14 residues. The CDR3 nucleotides read TGCGCCAGCAGCGCCCAAAACTTGAACACTGAAGCTTTCTTT. Its translation is CASSAQNLNTEAFF.

This clone was found once. V is TRBV29-1 and J is TRBJ2-7, with D maybe TRBD2 (7 bases). V lost 6 bases to trimming and J lost 2 bases, with 20 bases between them. This CDR3 is 15 amino acids long. The germline gives CDR1 SQVTM, CDR2 ANQGSEA. For the CDR3, the DNA is TGCAGCGTCCGCGGGGGCCCCCCAGTTACCTACGAGCAGTACTTC. Protein sequence: CSVRGGPPVTYEQYF.

This chain joins TRBV12-3 or TRBV12-4 and TRBJ1-5, with TRBD1 identical over 9 bases. The CDR3 spans 13 residues. V dropped 8 bases and J dropped 5; count of bases not matched to a gene: 4. For the CDR3, the DNA is TGTGCCAGCGGGAGGGACAGGGATCAGCCCCAGCATTTT. This encodes CASGRDRDQPQHF.

This chain connects TRBV3-1 (or the pseudogene TRBV3-2) to TRBJ2-7, with 9 bases lining up with TRBD2. CDR3 length equals 15 residues. After removal of 1 base from V and 3 bases from J, the junction contained 4 bases not matched to a gene. Germline CDR1 is LGHDT and CDR2 is YNNKEL (reference sequence). CDR3 nucleotides: TGTGCCAGCAGCCAAGGCCTAGCGGGACTCTACGAGCAGTACTTC. Translating gives CASSQGLAGLYEQYF.

The V and J genes are TRBV10-3 and TRBJ2-3; TRBD1 agrees at 7 bases. Trimming at V came to 6 bases and at J to 0 bases, leaving 15 bases not matched to a gene. The CDR3 runs 18 residues. CDR1 and CDR2 from the germline V gene are ENHRY and SYGVKD. The CDR3 DNA reads as TGTGCCATCAGCCTAGACAGGGCGACGGGTACTAGCACAGATACGCAGTATTTT. Protein sequence: CAISLDRATGTSTDTQYF.

This chain joins TRBV18 and TRBJ1-5; TRBD1 agrees at 7 bases. V lost 3 bases, J lost 3 bases, and 8 bases stayed unmatched. In germline, CDR1 is KGHSH, CDR2 LQKENI. This CDR3 spans 16 amino acids. CDR3 DNA: TGTGCCAGCTCACCCCAGAATACAGGGGACAATCAGCCCCAGCATTTT. It codes for CASSPQNTGDNQPQHF.

V gene TRBV6-1 combines with J gene TRBJ1-2; D might be TRBD1 (5 bases). CDR1 and CDR2 (germline): MNHNS, SASEGT. The V end was cut by 1 base, the J end by 4 bases, with 7 bases between. The CDR3 sequence is 13 residues long. The CDR3 DNA is TGTGCCAGCAGTGAAGGACAGTCCTATGGCTACACCTTC. It translates to CASSEGQSYGYTF.

V is TRBV11-2 and J is TRBJ2-1, with D perhaps matching TRBD2 (6 bases). The CDR3 totals 17 residues. V lost 6 bases to trimming and J lost 6 bases, with 24 bases between them. CDR1 is SGHAT, CDR2 FQNNGV, per germline. CDR3 sequence (DNA): TGTGCCAGCAGTCAACGGGACTCCGCGGTCCTTGGCAATGAGCAGTTCTTC. It codes for CASSQRDSAVLGNEQFF.

The chain combines TRBV5-4 with TRBJ1-1; D unclear. The germline V gene has CDR1 SGHNT and CDR2 YYREEE (reference sequence). The V end was cut by 0 bases, the J end by 1 base, with 7 bases between. This CDR3 has 14 amino acids. This CDR3 is CASSLVGKNTEAFF. The CDR3 DNA is TGTGCCAGCAGCTTGGTCGGTAAGAACACTGAAGCTTTCTTT.

V usage is TRBV7-9 and J usage is TRBJ2-7; tentative D call: TRBD2 (5 bases). This CDR3 contains 14 residues. Germline V gene data show CDR1 as SEHNR and CDR2 as FQNEAQ (reference sequence). The germline V and J ends were trimmed by 5 bases and 2 bases, with 13 bases remaining between them. The CDR3 region has the DNA TGTGCCAGCAGCCTCCACCGGGGAGCCTACGAGCAGTACTTC. Translated, it gives CASSLHRGAYEQYF.

The chain carries TRBV5-8 and TRBJ1-1, with TRBD1 identical over 7 bases. CDR1 is SGHTS, CDR2 YDEGEE, per germline. V was clipped by 5 bases and J by 3 bases; unmatched bases: 10. CDR3 size: 15 residues. This chain's CDR3 is CASSPGRRGDTEAFF. In nucleotides, the CDR3 is TGTGCCAGCAGTCCGGGTCGCAGGGGGGACACTGAAGCTTTCTTT. The entire variable domain, with the rest obtained from reference TRBV5-8 and TRBJ1-1, is as follows: EAGVTQSPTHLIKTRGQQATLRCSPISGHTSVYWYQQALGLGLQFLLWYDEGEERNRGNFPPRFSGRQFPNYSSELNVNALELEDSALYLCASSPGRRGDTEAFFGQGTRLTVV.

The rearrangement links TRBV4-2 to TRBJ1-6, with D possibly matching TRBD1 (6 bases). Germline CDR1 and CDR2: LGHNA and YNFKEQ. V was pared by 3 bases and J by 10 bases, with 13 bases between. The CDR3 runs 14 residues. The CDR3 sequence is CASSQVGAGSPLHF. The CDR3 DNA is TGTGCCAGCAGCCAGGTGGGGGCAGGGTCACCCCTCCACTTT.

The V gene is TRBV11-2, the J gene TRBJ2-1; 8 bases agree with TRBD1. The CDR3 contains 14 residues. The ends lost 1 base at V and 8 bases at J; junction bases unmatched: 4. Germline V gene lookup returns CDR1 SGHAT and CDR2 FQNNGV. CDR3 sequence reads: CASSLGTGFHEQFF. CDR3 nucleotides: TGTGCCAGCAGCTTAGGGACAGGGTTCCATGAGCAGTTCTTC.

The genes are TRBV7-9 and TRBJ1-5; 8 nucleotides agree with TRBD1. CDR3 length: 14 residues. Per the germline V gene, CDR1 is SEHNR and CDR2 is FQNEAQ (reference sequence). V lost 2 bases and J lost 6; bases outside the gene matches: 3. CDR3 DNA sequence: TGTGCCAGCAGCTTACCAGGGACAGGTCAGCCCCAGCATTTT. Translated, it gives CASSLPGTGQPQHF.

The rearrangement uses TRBV6-5 and TRBJ1-5; 8 bases match TRBD1. This CDR3 region has 15 residues. V shed 6 bases, J shed 6 bases, and the junction held 10 bases outside the gene matches. Per the germline V gene, CDR1 is MNHEY and CDR2 is SVGAGI. The CDR3 spells CASRRQGARGQPQHF. CDR3 in DNA: TGTGCCAGCAGACGTCAGGGGGCGCGGGGTCAGCCCCAGCATTTT.

The rearrangement uses TRBV28 and TRBJ1-6; D is unclear. V lost 4 bases and J lost 7, with 11 bases in between. The CDR3 length is 14 residues. Germline-derived CDR1 and CDR2 are MDHEN and SYDVKM. The CDR3 region has the DNA TGTGCCAGCAGTTCTGCAGGTGTAAATTCACCCCTCCACTTT. Translated: CASSSAGVNSPLHF. Filled out from reference TRBV28 and TRBJ1-6, the complete variable domain reads DVKVTQSSRYLVKRTGEKVFLECVQDMDHENMFWYRQDPGLGLRLIYFSYDVKMKEKGDIPEGYSVSREKKERFSLILESASTNQTSMYLCASSSAGVNSPLHFGNGTRLTVT.

In its sample, this clone was seen a few times. The chain is built from TRBV6-5 and TRBJ2-1, with D hard to call. Germline V CDR1 and CDR2: MNHEY, SVGAGI. Trimming removed 0 bases at V and 0 bases at J, with 9 bases between. The CDR3 consists of 16 residues. The CDR3 DNA sequence: TGTGCCAGCAGTTACTCGAAGCCTAGCTCCTACAATGAGCAGTTCTTC. Its protein is CASSYSKPSSYNEQFF.